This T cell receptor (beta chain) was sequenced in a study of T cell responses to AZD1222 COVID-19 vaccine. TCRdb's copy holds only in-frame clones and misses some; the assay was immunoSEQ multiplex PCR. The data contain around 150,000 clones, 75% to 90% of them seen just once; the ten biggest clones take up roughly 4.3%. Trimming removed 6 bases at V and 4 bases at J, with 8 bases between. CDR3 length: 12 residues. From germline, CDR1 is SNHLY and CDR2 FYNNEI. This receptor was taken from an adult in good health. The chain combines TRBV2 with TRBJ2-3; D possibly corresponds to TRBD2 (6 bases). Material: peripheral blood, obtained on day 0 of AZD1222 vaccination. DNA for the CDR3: TGTGCCAGCAGGGGACTTTCAGATACGCAGTATTTT. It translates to CASRGLSDTQYF.